This TCR beta chain was retrieved from a study of cytomegalovirus exposure and HLA in healthy donors. Findings and limits, study-wide: In vitro checks showed that three CMV-associated chains really do target CMV antigens.

Use of 60 Vbeta and 13 Jbeta primers characterized the PCR. Sequencing used immunoSEQ multiplex PCR; TCRdb keeps in-frame clones, though not all of them. This sample has around 170,000 clones, with around 80% found just once. Per the germline V gene, CDR1 is MNHNS and CDR2 is SASEGT. V lost 10 bases to trimming and J lost 3 bases, with 9 bases between them. This CDR3 spans 11 amino acids. Notes on this clone: What it recognizes is unknown.

The source is a woman aged 40 to 50 in good health and CMV-seronegative. This chain connects TRBV6-1 to TRBJ1-1; D is ambiguous. Sample: PBMCs. The CDR3 sequence: CATQWYTEAFF. CDR3 DNA: TGTGCCACCCAGTGGTACACTGAAGCTTTCTTT.